This TCR beta chain was captured by sequencing in a study of T cells after yellow fever vaccination. Study-level information: Where fractions had low cell numbers, libraries were prepared from them with the SMART-Seq v4 Ultra Low Input RNA kit.

Overall study findings and caveats: Once the booster was given, most primary-vaccination clones reappeared, at approximately 97% for CD4 and over 70% for CD8.

5'RACE template switching added a universal primer site and UMIs to TCR cDNA. TCRdb passed the 5' RACE reads through MiXCR, listing each CDR3 protein once. The sample records about 580,000 distinct CDR3 sequences, 17% being singletons. There are a few counts of this clonotype. Its target is not known. The V gene lost 2 bases and the J gene lost 1 base, with 12 bases spanning the gap. The CDR3 totals 15 residues. The V gene's germline CDR1 is DFQATT and CDR2 SNEGSKA (reference sequence). This material consisted of PBMCs, taken 5 days after the first yellow fever vaccination. This TCR derives from a man younger than 30 who received the YFV17D yellow fever vaccine. The chain is built from TRBV20-1 and TRBJ2-1, with D perhaps TRBD2 (6 bases). The CDR3 loop is CSARRLGGSYNEQFF. As DNA, the CDR3 is TGCAGTGCTAGACGTCTTGGGGGGTCCTACAATGAGCAGTTCTTC.